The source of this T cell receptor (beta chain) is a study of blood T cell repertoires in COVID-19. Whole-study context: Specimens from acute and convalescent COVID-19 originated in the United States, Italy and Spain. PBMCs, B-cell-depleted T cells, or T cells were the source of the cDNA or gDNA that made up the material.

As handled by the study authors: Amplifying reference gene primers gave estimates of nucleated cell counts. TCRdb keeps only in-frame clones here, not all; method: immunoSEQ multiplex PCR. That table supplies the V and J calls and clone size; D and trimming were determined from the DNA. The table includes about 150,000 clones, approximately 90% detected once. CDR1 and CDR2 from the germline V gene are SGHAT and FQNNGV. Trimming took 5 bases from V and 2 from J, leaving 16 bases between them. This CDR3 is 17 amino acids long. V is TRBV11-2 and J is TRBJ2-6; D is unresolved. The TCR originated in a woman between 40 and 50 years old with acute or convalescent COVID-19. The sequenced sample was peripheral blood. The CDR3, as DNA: TGTGCCAGCAGCCCCTACACTATAAGGCCTGGGGCCAACGTCCTGACTTTC. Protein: CASSPYTIRPGANVLTF.